Listed below are T cell receptor beta chains from one sample, sequenced in a study of cytomegalovirus exposure and HLA in healthy donors. The repertoire was sequenced with immunoSEQ multiplex PCR; TCRdb's copy has only in-frame clones and lacks some. The sample lists 170,000 or so clones; 65% to 85% were seen once. Sequenced sample: PBMCs. Source of these receptors: a woman aged 50 to 60 in good health and CMV-seropositive. The CDR3 runs from the conserved cysteine through the conserved F or W.

14 TRBV7-2 CASSSAGTHDGYTF
13 TRBV2 CASSGLGTDTQYF
16 TRBV4-3 CASSPTQGPMNTEAFF
12 TRBV19 CASGQGNYGYTF
13 TRBV29-1 CSVVTGGTDTQYF
11 TRBV20-1 CSARIRREQFF
16 TRBV4-1 CASSPPVRRNTGELFF
13 TRBV28 CASSFNLRGKLFF
15 TRBV11-3 CASSPRTGNNEKLFF
16 TRBV11-2 CASSFSGGYSYNEQFF
18 TRBV4-1 CASSQGLGGAGAKNIQYF
14 TRBV18 CASSLTDRDYGYTF
13 TRBV28 CASWGQGNTEAFF
13 TRBV7-9 CASSRDIGNEQFF
15 TRBV5-1 CASSLFGGHYNEQFF
17 TRBV2 CASSPRRDRGLWTEAFF
14 TRBV28 CASSGGSPQETQYF
14 TRBV6-5 CASTPLEGDYGYTF
13 TRBV29-1 CSVVPPGGYGYTF
17 TRBV12-2 CASRLRQGDSTNEKLFF
13 TRBV7-9 CASSLEQGARQFF
14 TRBV21-1 CASTPGESNYGYTF
14 TRBV19 CASSMGGREETQYF